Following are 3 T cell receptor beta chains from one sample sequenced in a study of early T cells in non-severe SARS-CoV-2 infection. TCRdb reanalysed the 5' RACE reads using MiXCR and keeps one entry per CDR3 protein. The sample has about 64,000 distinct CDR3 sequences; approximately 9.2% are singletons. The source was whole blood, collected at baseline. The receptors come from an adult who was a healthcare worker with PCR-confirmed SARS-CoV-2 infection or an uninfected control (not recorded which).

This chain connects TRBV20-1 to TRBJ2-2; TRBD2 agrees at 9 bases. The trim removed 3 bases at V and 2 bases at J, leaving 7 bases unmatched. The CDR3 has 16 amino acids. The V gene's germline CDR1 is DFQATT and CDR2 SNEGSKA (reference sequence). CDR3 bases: TGCAGTGCTAGGCGGGCTAGCGGGATAAACACCGGGGAGCTGTTTTTT. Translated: CSARRASGINTGELFF.

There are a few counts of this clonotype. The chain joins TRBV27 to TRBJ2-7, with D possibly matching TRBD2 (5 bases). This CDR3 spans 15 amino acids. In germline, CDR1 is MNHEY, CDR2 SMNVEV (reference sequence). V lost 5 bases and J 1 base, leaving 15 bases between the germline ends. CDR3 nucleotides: TGTGCCAGCAGTCACGAGAGGGCTCCTTCCTACGAGCAGTACTTC. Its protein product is CASSHERAPSYEQYF.

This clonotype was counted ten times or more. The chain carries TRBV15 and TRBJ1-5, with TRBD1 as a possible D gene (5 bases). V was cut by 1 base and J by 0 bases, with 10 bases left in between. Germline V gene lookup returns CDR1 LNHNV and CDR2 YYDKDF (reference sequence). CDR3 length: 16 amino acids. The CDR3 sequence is CATSRAGQSSNQPQHF. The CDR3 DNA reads TGTGCCACCAGCAGAGCGGGGCAGTCTAGCAATCAGCCCCAGCATTTT.